Following are 9 T cell receptor beta chains from one sample sequenced in a study of blood T cell repertoires in COVID-19. TCRdb's copy holds only in-frame clones and misses some; the assay was immunoSEQ multiplex PCR. This table has more than 95,000 clones, around four fifths appearing once. The sample comprised peripheral blood. Every receptor here comes from a man between 60 and 75 years old with acute or convalescent COVID-19.

In this sample, this clone turned up a few times. The chain carries TRBV21-1 and TRBJ2-7; TRBD2 is the table's D call and was not checked against the DNA. TRBV21-1 constitutes a pseudogene. The CDR3 covers 16 residues. DNA for the CDR3: TGTGCCAGCAGCACCCCTAGCGGGGGGGCCTCGTACGAGCAGTACTTC. It is translated as CASSTPSGGASYEQYF.

The V gene is TRBV3-1 (or the pseudogene TRBV3-2), the J gene TRBJ1-2, with D possibly matching TRBD1 (5 bases). The germline gives CDR1 LGHDT, CDR2 YNNKEL (reference sequence). Trimming removed 2 bases at V and 8 bases at J, with 12 bases between. The CDR3 loop spans 13 amino acids. CDR3 sequence: CASSQSTGVGYTF. The CDR3 DNA is TGTGCCAGCAGCCAATCCACGGGGGTCGGCTACACCTTC.

The V call is TRBV5-1, the J call TRBJ1-2; the D gene is possibly TRBD1 (6 bases). Germline V CDR1 and CDR2: SGHRS, YFSETQ. The CDR3 runs to 15 residues. V was shortened by 0 bases and J by 1 base, with 10 bases between the two germline ends. The CDR3 loop reads CASSLVLDSNYGYTF. CDR3 bases: TGCGCCAGCAGCTTGGTTTTGGACAGTAACTATGGCTACACCTTC.

This clone came up a few times. The J gene is TRBJ2-1, the V gene TRBV19, with 10 bases matching TRBD2. V gave up 10 bases and J gave up 4 bases; unmatched junction bases: 7. Germline loops: CDR1 LNHDA, CDR2 SQIVND (reference sequence). The CDR3 runs 14 residues. The CDR3 region is CATARTSGYNEQFF. The CDR3 nucleotides read TGTGCCACCGCCCGGACTAGCGGATACAATGAGCAGTTCTTC.

This clone is medium-sized by share. The CDR3 protein is CASSVGKGVDKNIQYF. The CDR3 DNA is TGTGCCAGCAGCGTAGGGAAGGGGGTTGACAAAAACATTCAGTACTTC. The gene calls are TRBV9 and TRBJ2-4; a weak D match, TRBD1 (6 bases). This CDR3 has 16 residues. Trimming took 0 bases from V and 3 from J, leaving 13 bases between them. Germline CDR1 and CDR2: SGDLS and YYNGEE.

Only a few counts were recorded for this clone. J is TRBJ2-3 and V is TRBV9, with 9 bases lining up with TRBD2. The CDR3 is 16 residues long. With V trimmed by 0 bases and J by 6 bases, 8 bases remained unmatched. Germline CDR1 SGDLS, CDR2 YYNGEE. CDR3 loop: CASSVGASGVVDTQYF. Here the CDR3 DNA reads TGTGCCAGCAGCGTAGGAGCTAGCGGGGTAGTGGATACGCAGTATTTT.

The sample holds a few counts of this clone. This rearrangement joins TRBV19 to TRBJ2-3; 10 nucleotides align to TRBD2. The CDR3 is 18 residues long. Germline V lookup: CDR1 LNHDA, CDR2 SQIVND (reference sequence). With 5 bases clipped from V and 2 bases from J, the junction kept 13 bases outside the gene matches. The CDR3 sequence: CASSGSGGPAAVTDTQYF. In DNA, the CDR3 is TGTGCCAGTAGTGGTAGCGGGGGGCCCGCCGCCGTCACAGATACGCAGTATTTT. The variable domain in full, with the rest retrieved from reference TRBV19 and TRBJ2-3, is DGGITQSPKYLFRKEGQNVTLSCEQNLNHDAMYWYRQDPGQGLRLIYYSQIVNDFQKGDIAEGYSVSREKKESFPLTVTSAQKNPTAFYLCASSGSGGPAAVTDTQYFGPGTRLTVL.

This sequence joins TRBV7-8 and TRBJ2-2; D unresolved. CDR3 length: 13 residues. V was pared by 2 bases and J by 3 bases, with 4 bases between. Looked up from germline, CDR1 is SGHVS and CDR2 is FQNEAQ. DNA for the CDR3: TGTGCCAGCAGCTTAACGGACACCGGGGAGCTGTTTTTT. This translates into CASSLTDTGELFF.

The chain combines TRBV27 with TRBJ2-2, with TRBD1 matching over 10 bases. CDR1 MNHEY and CDR2 SMNVEV come from the germline V gene (reference sequence). The CDR3 sequence is 15 residues long. Trimming at V came to 5 bases and at J to 7 bases, leaving 7 bases not matched to a gene. In DNA form, the CDR3 reads TGTGCCAGCAGTCCCCCGACAGGGGGCAACGGGGAGCTGTTTTTT. Translation: CASSPPTGGNGELFF.